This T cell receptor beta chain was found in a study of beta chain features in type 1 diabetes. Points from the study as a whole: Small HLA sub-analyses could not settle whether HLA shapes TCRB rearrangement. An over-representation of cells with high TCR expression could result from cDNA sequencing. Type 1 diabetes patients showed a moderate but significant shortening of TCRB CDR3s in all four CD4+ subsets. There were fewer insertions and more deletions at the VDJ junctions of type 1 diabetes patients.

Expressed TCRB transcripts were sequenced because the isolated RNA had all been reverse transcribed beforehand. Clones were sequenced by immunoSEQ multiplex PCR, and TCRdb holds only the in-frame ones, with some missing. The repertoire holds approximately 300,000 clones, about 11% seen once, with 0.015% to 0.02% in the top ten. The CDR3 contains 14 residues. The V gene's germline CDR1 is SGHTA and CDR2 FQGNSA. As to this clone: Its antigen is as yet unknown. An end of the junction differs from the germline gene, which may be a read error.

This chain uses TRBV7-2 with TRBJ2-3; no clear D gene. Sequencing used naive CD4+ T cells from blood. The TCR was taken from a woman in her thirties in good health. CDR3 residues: CASTLVVGTDTQYF. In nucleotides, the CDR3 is TGTGCCAGCACCTTAGTAGTGGGCACAGATACGCAGTATTTT.